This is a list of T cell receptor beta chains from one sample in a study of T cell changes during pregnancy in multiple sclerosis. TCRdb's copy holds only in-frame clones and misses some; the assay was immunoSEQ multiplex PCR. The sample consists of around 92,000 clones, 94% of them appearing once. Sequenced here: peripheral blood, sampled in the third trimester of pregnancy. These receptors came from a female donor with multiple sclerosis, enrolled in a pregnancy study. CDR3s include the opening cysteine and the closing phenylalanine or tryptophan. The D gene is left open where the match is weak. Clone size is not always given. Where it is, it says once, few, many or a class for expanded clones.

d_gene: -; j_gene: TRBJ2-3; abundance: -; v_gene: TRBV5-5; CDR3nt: TGTGCCAGCAGCTTGAGGGGCCTTGGCACAGATACGCAGTATTTT; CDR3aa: CASSLRGLGTDTQYF
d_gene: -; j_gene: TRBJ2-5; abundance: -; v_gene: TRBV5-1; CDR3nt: TGCGCCAGCAGCACCGGACTACACGGCAACCAAGAGACCCAGTACTTC; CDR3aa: CASSTGLHGNQETQYF
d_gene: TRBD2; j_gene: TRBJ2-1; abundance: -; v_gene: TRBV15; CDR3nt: TGTGCCACCAGCAGAGAATTTCTGGCGGGAGGTTCCAATGAGCAGTTCTTC; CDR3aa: CATSREFLAGGSNEQFF
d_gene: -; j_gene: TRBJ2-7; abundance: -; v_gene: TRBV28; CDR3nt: TGTGCCAGCAGTTTTTTCGGGGGCGAGCAGTACTTC; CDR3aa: CASSFFGGEQYF
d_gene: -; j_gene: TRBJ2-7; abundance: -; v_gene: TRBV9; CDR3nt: TGTGCCAGCAGCGTAGCCTGGGACACGACCTACGAGCAGTACTTC; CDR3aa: CASSVAWDTTYEQYF
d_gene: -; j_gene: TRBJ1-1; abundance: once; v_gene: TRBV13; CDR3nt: TGTGCCAGCAGCGGCCCATTTGAGAACACTGAAGCTTTCTTT; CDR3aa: CASSGPFENTEAFF
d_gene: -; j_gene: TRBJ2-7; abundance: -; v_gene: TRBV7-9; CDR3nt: TGTGCCAGCAGCTTATCAGGGTCGCAGTACTTC; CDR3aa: CASSLSGSQYF
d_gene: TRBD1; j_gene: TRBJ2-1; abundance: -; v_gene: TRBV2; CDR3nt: TGTGCCAGGAGCGCCCGGGACAGGGTTCGTGAGCAGTTCTTC; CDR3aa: CARSARDRVREQFF
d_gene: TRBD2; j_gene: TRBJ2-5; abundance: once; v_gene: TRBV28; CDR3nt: TGTGCCAGCAGCTTGGGACTAGCGGGAGGGGTACGGCGGGAGACCCAGTACTTC; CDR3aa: CASSLGLAGGVRRETQYF
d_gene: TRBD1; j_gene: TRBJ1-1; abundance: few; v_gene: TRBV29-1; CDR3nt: TGCAGCGTTTACAGGGGGAAGTCTGAAGCTTTCTTT; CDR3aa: CSVYRGKSEAFF
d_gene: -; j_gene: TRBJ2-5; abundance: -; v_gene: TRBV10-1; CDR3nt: TGCGCCAGCGCCCGACGGAATAACAGGGACGGGTGCGGTGCAGAGACCCAGTACTTC; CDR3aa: CASARRNNRDGCGAETQYF
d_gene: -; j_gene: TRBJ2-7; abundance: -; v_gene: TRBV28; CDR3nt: TGTGCCAGCAGATTACTAGCTTCCTCCTACGAGCAGTACTTC; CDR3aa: CASRLLASSYEQYF
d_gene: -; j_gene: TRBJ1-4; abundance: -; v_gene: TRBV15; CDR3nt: TGTGCCACCAGCAGAGATCAGCGAGAAAAACTGTTTTTT; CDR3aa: CATSRDQREKLFF
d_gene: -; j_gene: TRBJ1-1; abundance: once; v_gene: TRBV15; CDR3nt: TGTGCCACCAGTCCAGGGCCAATGAACACTGAAGCTTTCTTT; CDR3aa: CATSPGPMNTEAFF
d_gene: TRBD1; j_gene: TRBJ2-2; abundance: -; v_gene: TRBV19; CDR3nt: TGTGCCAGTAGTTCCGACAGGGCCAACACCGGGGAGCTGTTTTTT; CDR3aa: CASSSDRANTGELFF
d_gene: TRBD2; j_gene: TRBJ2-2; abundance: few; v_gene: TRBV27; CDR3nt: TGTGCCAGCAGTTTATTGGGTCTAGCGGGAGGTAACACCGGGGAGCTGTTTTTT; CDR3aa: CASSLLGLAGGNTGELFF
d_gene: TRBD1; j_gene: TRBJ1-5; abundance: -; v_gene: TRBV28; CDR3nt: TGTGCCAGCAGTGACAGGGGGCGAGGGAGCAATCAGCCCCAGCATTTT; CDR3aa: CASSDRGRGSNQPQHF
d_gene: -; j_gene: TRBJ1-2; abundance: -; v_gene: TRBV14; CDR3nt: TGTGCCAGCAGCCAAGACGCGGCAGACGCGTTGAACTATGGCTACACCTTC; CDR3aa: CASSQDAADALNYGYTF
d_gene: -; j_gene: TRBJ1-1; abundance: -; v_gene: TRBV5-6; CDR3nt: TGTGCCAGCAGCTTGCTTAGGGGTGAAGCTTTCTTT; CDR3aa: CASSLLRGEAFF
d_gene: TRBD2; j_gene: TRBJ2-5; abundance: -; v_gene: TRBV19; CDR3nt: TGTGCCAGTAGTCCCCGGACTAGCCTCTTAAAGACCCAGTACTTC; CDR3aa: CASSPRTSLLKTQYF
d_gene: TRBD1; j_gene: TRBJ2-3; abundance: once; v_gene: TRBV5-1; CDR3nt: TGCGCCAGCAGCCGGGACAGGACAGATACGCAGTATTTT; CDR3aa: CASSRDRTDTQYF
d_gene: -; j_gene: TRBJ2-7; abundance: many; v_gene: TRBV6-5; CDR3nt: TGTGCCAGCAGTTGGCAGGCTTCTTTTTACGAGCAGTACTTC; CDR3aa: CASSWQASFYEQYF
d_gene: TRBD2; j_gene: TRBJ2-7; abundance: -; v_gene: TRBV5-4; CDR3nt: TGTGCCAGCACCGTGCCCCTACTAGCGGGGGTCTCCTACGAGCAGTACTTC; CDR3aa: CASTVPLLAGVSYEQYF
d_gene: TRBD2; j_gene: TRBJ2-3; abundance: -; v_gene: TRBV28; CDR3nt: TGTGCCAGCAGTTTATCATTCGCGGGAGGGCCAGATACGCAGTATTTT; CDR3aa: CASSLSFAGGPDTQYF
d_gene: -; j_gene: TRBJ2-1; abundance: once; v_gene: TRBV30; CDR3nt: TGTGCCTGGATGGGGAGCTCCTACAATGAGCAGTTCTTC; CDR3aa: CAWMGSSYNEQFF
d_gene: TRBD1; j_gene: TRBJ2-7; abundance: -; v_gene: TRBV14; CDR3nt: TGTGCCAGCAGCCAGACAGGGCGTCACTACGAGCAGTACTTC; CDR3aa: CASSQTGRHYEQYF